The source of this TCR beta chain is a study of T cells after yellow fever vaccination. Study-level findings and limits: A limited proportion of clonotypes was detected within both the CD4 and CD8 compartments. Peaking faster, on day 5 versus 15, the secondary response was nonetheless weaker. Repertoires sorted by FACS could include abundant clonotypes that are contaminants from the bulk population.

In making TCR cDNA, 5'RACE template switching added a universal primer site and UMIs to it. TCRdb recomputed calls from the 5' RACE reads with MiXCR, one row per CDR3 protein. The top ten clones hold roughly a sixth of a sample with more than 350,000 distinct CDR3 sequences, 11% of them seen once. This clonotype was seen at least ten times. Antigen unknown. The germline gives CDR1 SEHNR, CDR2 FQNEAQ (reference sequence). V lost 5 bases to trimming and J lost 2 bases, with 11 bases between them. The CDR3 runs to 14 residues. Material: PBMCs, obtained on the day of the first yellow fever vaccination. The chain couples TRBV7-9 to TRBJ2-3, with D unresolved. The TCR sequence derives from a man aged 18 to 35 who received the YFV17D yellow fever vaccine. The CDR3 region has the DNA TGTGCCAGCAGCCCTCGGGCCGACACAGATACGCAGTATTTT. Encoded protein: CASSPRADTDTQYF.